Listed here is a single T cell receptor beta chain. Its antigen is unidentified. This specimen belongs to a study of human T cells and chemical hapten exposure. Time point described: healthy volunteer bleed at 6 weeks. The authors extracted total RNA from unfractionated whole blood. It was the library that attached unique molecular identifiers to individual cDNA molecules. In TCRdb, the RACE reads were re-called with MiXCR into one record per CDR3 protein. Among under 90,000 distinct CDR3 sequences, over 6.5% were seen once, and the ten largest hold approximately 1.4%. Trimming at V came to 0 bases and at J to 4 bases, leaving 4 bases not matched to a gene. The germline V gene encodes CDR1 MNHNY and CDR2 SVGAGI (reference sequence). The CDR3 contains 16 residues. Study results and caveats: Counts of TCRs above 1 in 1000 frequency stayed unchanged with DPC sensitization.

The clonotype comes from a male donor in good health. Some clones in this sample may be carry-over from other donors' samples. Sequences were obtained from whole blood. The chain recombines TRBV6-6 with TRBJ2-7; 12 bases map to TRBD1. Here the CDR3 DNA reads TGTGCCAGCAGTTACTCGGGACAGGGGGCGCGGTACGAGCAGTACTTC. Residues: CASSYSGQGARYEQYF.